The source of this TCR beta chain is a study of neurological immune-mediated disorders. The cDNA came from 5'RACE with 10-nucleotide random UMIs. MiXCR, run by TCRdb on the 5' RACE reads, gives a single entry per CDR3 protein. This sample has about 80,000 distinct CDR3 sequences, with more than 5% found just once. Time point noted: longitudinal time-point 2. This clonotype was seen at least ten times. Trimming left V 4 bases short and J 7 bases short, with 15 bases between. The V gene's germline CDR1 is SGHRS and CDR2 YFSETQ. The CDR3 totals 15 residues. The sequence derives from a woman aged 60-70 years with multiple sclerosis. This chain links TRBV5-1 with TRBJ1-6, with TRBD1 as a possible D gene (6 bases). Sequenced: PBMCs. CDR3 region: CASSPDRPQNSPLHF. DNA of the CDR3: TGCGCCAGCAGCCCGGACAGACCTCAAAATTCACCCCTCCACTTT.